The 9 T cell receptor beta chains below were found in one sample sequenced in a study of vaccination and CD4 T cells after COVID-19. These TCRs' antigens remain unknown. Sequence data for DNA of cultured CD4+ T cells were generated by the Oncomine TCR Beta short-read assay. TCRdb ran MiXCR on the PCR reads and lists one entry per CDR3 protein. The repertoire holds about 11,000 distinct CDR3 sequences, about 45% seen once, with approximately 29% in the top ten. Documented treatment: roughly 10-day PBMC culture with coronavirus spike peptide pools or control peptides (ViraFEST assay). The sample consisted of CD4+ T cells from blood, cultured in vitro. The receptor source for this set is a human donor who had recovered from COVID-19.

This clonotype was seen just once. The chain's CDR3 is CASSITFFAEAFF. In nucleotides, the CDR3 is TGTGCCAGTAGTATTACGTTTTTTGCTGAAGCTTTCTTT. The chain employs TRBV19 and TRBJ1-1; the D is unclear. The V end was cut by 3 bases, the J end by 6 bases, with 11 bases between. This CDR3 comprises 13 residues. Looked up from germline, CDR1 is LNHDA and CDR2 is SQIVND (reference sequence).

V is TRBV11-2 and J is TRBJ2-7, with 9 bases identical to TRBD2. Germline V gene lookup returns CDR1 SGHAT and CDR2 FQNNGV. The ends lost 5 bases at V and 6 bases at J; junction bases unmatched: 11. The CDR3 is 15 amino acids. CDR3: CASSPAERGAGEQYF. In nucleotides, the CDR3 is TGTGCCAGCAGCCCCGCTGAGCGGGGGGCGGGCGAGCAGTACTTC.

This clonotype was found a few times. The V call is TRBV7-2, the J call TRBJ2-4, with D maybe TRBD2 (6 bases). This CDR3 has 13 amino acids. V was trimmed by 7 bases and J by 7 bases, leaving 14 bases between them. Looked up from germline, CDR1 is SGHTA and CDR2 is FQGNSA. In DNA, the CDR3 is TGTGCCAGCACCCCGGGACGGGGGAACATTCAGTACTTC. It specifies CASTPGRGNIQYF.

This rearrangement joins TRBV11-2 to TRBJ1-6, with D maybe TRBD1 (5 bases). CDR1 is SGHAT, CDR2 FQNNGV, per germline. CDR3 length: 15 residues. Trimming stripped 5 bases from V and 7 bases from J, with 15 bases between. This CDR3 reads CASSPLTGGNSPLHF. In nucleotides, the CDR3 is TGTGCCAGCAGCCCCCTCACAGGCGGGAATTCACCCCTCCACTTT.

The chain carries TRBV29-1 and TRBJ1-2; weak D call: TRBD1 (6 bases). The CDR3 extends over 14 amino acids. V was trimmed by 3 bases and J by 0 bases, leaving 11 bases between them. Germline V gene data show CDR1 as SQVTM and CDR2 as ANQGSEA. CDR3 DNA sequence: TGCAGCGTTGATGTGGGGGCCTCTAACTATGGCTACACCTTC. This gives the protein CSVDVGASNYGYTF.

This clonotype was seen a handful of times. The V and J genes are TRBV15 and TRBJ2-1; 9 bases line up with TRBD1. Germline V gene sequence: CDR1 LNHNV, CDR2 YYDKDF (reference sequence). The V and J ends lost 3 bases and 5 bases, in that order; junction bases with no gene match: 5. CDR3 length: 15 residues. The CDR3 loop reads CATSRDRDRDNEQFF. The CDR3 nucleotides are TGTGCCACCAGCAGGGACCGGGACAGGGACAATGAGCAGTTCTTC.

Only a few counts were recorded for this clonotype. This chain uses TRBV6-1 with TRBJ1-2, with D uncertain. The V gene's germline CDR1 is MNHNS and CDR2 SASEGT. The CDR3 runs 13 residues. Trimming pared 2 bases from V and 6 bases from J, leaving 10 bases between. Here the CDR3 DNA reads TGTGCCAGCAGTGAATGGGGTTACGATGGCTACACCTTC. It specifies CASSEWGYDGYTF.

The chain uses TRBV7-9 and TRBJ1-2, with D possibly TRBD1 on 6 matching bases. This CDR3 has 14 amino acids. V lost 6 bases to trimming and J lost 2 bases, with 13 bases between them. In germline, CDR1 is SEHNR, CDR2 FQNEAQ (reference sequence). The CDR3 reads CASSRRDMNYGYTF. DNA for the CDR3: TGTGCCAGCAGTCGCCGGGACATGAACTATGGCTACACCTTC.

This clonotype was counted between two and nine times. The J gene is TRBJ2-2, the V gene TRBV19; 9 bases line up with TRBD1. V gave up 5 bases and J gave up 4 bases; unmatched junction bases: 8. The CDR3 sequence is 16 residues long. Germline lookup yields CDR1 LNHDA and CDR2 SQIVND (reference sequence). DNA of the CDR3: TGTGCCAGTAGTGGCCGGGACAGGGTCGGCACCGGGGAGCTGTTTTTT. Amino acids: CASSGRDRVGTGELFF.